The present TCR beta chain was sequenced within a study of T cells in localized non-small cell lung cancer. Repertoires were generated with immunoSEQ multiplex PCR, while TCRdb's copy carries only in-frame clones and drops some. The table lists some 50,000 clones, approximately 80% of them singletons. With respect to this clone: The antigen remains unidentified.

Regarding the study as a whole: Peak T cell clonality was found in uninvolved adjacent lung, exceeding tumor. Sequencing was limited to one tumor region, leaving the possibility of heterogeneity open. A median approximately 53 of the top 100 tumor clones appeared in adjacent lung.

This sequence was found in a man aged 40-75 years with stage III lung adenocarcinoma. Sample: peripheral blood mononuclear cells, taken before any cancer treatment.

CDR3 in amino acids: CASSLLARHTQYF. CDR3 in DNA: TGTGCCAGCAGCTTGCTAGCGAGGCATACGCAGTATTTT. This chain joins TRBV5-5 and TRBJ2-3; TRBD2 might be the D (6 bases). Germline V gives CDR1 SGHKS, CDR2 YYEKEE (reference sequence). This CDR3 has 13 residues. V lost 1 base to trimming and J lost 7 bases, with 10 bases between them.